This T cell receptor (beta chain) was sequenced in a study of human T cells and chemical hapten exposure. In the study overall: Per-sample TCR yields varied mainly from small pooled library volume differences.

Unique molecular identifiers were linked by the library to individual cDNA molecules. TCRdb itself ran the RACE reads through MiXCR, one entry per CDR3 protein. Here the sample spans some 200,000 distinct CDR3 sequences, more than 20% being singletons. The sample's time point: patch test 1, 2 weeks after DPC sensitization. Treatment specified: therapeutic diphenylcyclopropenone sensitization with weekly scalp DPC. From whole blood left unfractionated, total RNA was extracted. Study-wide findings and caveats: The number of TCRs over 1 in 1000 frequency stayed unchanged after DPC.

Turning to this clonotype: What it recognizes is unknown.

This TCR was recovered from a woman aged 45-59 years with alopecia areata. Some clones in this sample may be carry-over from other donors' samples. The sample consisted of whole blood, taken in connection with sensitization to the hapten diphenylcyclopropenone (DPC).

Written as DNA, the CDR3 is TGTGCCAGCATATCTAGCGGCCCCTACAATGAGCAGTTCTTC. Translation: CASISSGPYNEQFF. V usage is TRBV2 and J usage is TRBJ2-1; 7 nucleotides line up with TRBD2. In germline, CDR1 is SNHLY, CDR2 FYNNEI. V was clipped by 7 bases and J by 2 bases; unmatched bases: 5. The CDR3 totals 14 residues.